Ten or more counts support the clone carrying this TCR beta chain. Its specificity is unknown. This sample is part of a study of neurological immune-mediated disorders. Study results and limitations: None of the CDR3 amino acid sequences found in expanded clones was shared across subjects. This suggests that the TCR-beta repertoires were private in all groups.

The cDNA was synthesized by means of template-switch 5'RACE, which was carried out with 10-nucleotide random UMIs. TCRdb redid the calling of the 5' RACE reads with MiXCR, one entry per CDR3 protein. The sample lists 65,000 to 85,000 distinct CDR3 sequences, approximately 3.4% occurring once. Trimming shortened V by 3 bases and J by 8 bases, and 13 bases separated the two germline ends. The CDR3 contains 13 residues. Looked up from germline, CDR1 is MNHEY and CDR2 is SMNVEV (reference sequence). Sequenced: PBMCs. The J gene is TRBJ1-2, the V gene TRBV27; the D gene is possibly TRBD1 (5 bases). This TCR derives from a woman in her 50s with multiple sclerosis. DNA of the CDR3: TGTGCCAGCAGTTTTTCCGGGGCGGGAGGCTACACCTTC. Translating it yields CASSFSGAGGYTF.